The clone carrying this T cell receptor beta chain was counted only a few times. The sample comes from a study of T and B cells in COVID-19 patients. Across the study: The recovered cohort's median age was 34 years, versus approximately 63 years in active infection.

From blood, roughly 240-550 ng of genomic DNA served as TRB template. Germline V lookup: CDR1 MNHNS, CDR2 SASEGT. This CDR3 is built from 15 residues. Trimming cost V 4 bases and J 4 bases, with 14 bases left between them. TRB rearrangements were amplified by multiplex PCR with BIOMED2 TRB-A/B primers. Via MiXCR, TCRdb re-called the multiplex PCR reads, giving one row per CDR3 protein. The table shows 15,000 to 20,000 distinct CDR3 sequences, with just over 35% occurring only once. The specimen was blood. The J gene is TRBJ1-5, the V gene TRBV6-1, with D possibly being TRBD1 (5 bases). The receptor was derived from a human donor with active COVID-19. The CDR3 DNA follows: TGTGCCAGCAGTGCTCTCGGGACGGGGAATCAGCCCCAGCATTTT. Its translation: CASSALGTGNQPQHF.